This passage covers 30 T cell receptor beta chains from one sample sequenced in a study of blood T cell repertoires in COVID-19. Measured with immunoSEQ multiplex PCR; TCRdb has only the in-frame clones, and not every one. This table has approximately 41,000 clones, around 81% appearing once. The specimen sequenced was peripheral blood. Receptors were obtained from a man in his forties or fifties with active or convalescent COVID-19.

The genes are TRBV28 and TRBJ1-4, with 9 bases that match TRBD1. The V gene's germline CDR1 is MDHEN and CDR2 SYDVKM. The junction had 9 bases not matched to a gene; V was cut back by 5 bases and J by 11 bases. The length of the CDR3 is 14 residues. CDR3 nucleotide sequence: TGTGCCAGCAGTCGGACAGGGGCGGGATGGAAACTGTTTTTT. Protein sequence: CASSRTGAGWKLFF.

DNA of the CDR3: TGTGCCAGCAGCAAACAGCCCTCCCTGGCGGGCTATGGCTACACCTTC. Protein product: CASSKQPSLAGYGYTF. The V and J genes are TRBV21-1 and TRBJ1-2. TRBV21-1 is labeled a pseudogene. This CDR3 is 16 amino acids long.

The chain employs TRBV10-2 and TRBJ1-1; 7 nucleotides match TRBD1. The V gene's germline CDR1 is WSHSY and CDR2 SAAADI. Germline trimming cut 6 bases from V and 1 base from J; bases unmatched to any gene: 5. This CDR3 contains 14 residues. The CDR3 DNA is TGCGCCAGCAGGGGTAGGACAGGGAACACTGAAGCTTTCTTT. Amino acid sequence: CASRGRTGNTEAFF.

Here the CDR3 DNA reads TGTGCCTGTGCGACCGGGGTCCTTAGGACCGGGGAGCTGTTTTTT. Protein sequence: CACATGVLRTGELFF. The chain links TRBV30 to TRBJ2-2; the D gene is possibly TRBD2 (5 bases). CDR3 length: 15 residues. V was cut by 6 bases and J by 5 bases, with 19 bases left in between. The germline CDR1 and CDR2 sequences are GTSNPN and SVGIG (reference sequence).

This clone has a count of ten or more. This chain uses TRBV4-3 with TRBJ2-1, with 9 bases lining up with TRBD1. CDR1 and CDR2 (germline): LGHNA, YSLEER. This CDR3 contains 16 residues. The ends lost 0 bases at V and 8 bases at J; junction bases unmatched: 8. CDR3 loop: CASSQDPGTGRDEQFF. The CDR3 nucleotides read TGCGCCAGCAGCCAAGATCCGGGGACAGGGCGAGATGAGCAGTTCTTC.

The CDR3 sequence: CASSQAGQGTAGELFF. CDR3 bases: TGTGCCAGCAGCCAAGCGGGACAGGGGACGGCCGGGGAGCTGTTTTTT. The chain combines TRBV28 with TRBJ2-2; 10 bases fit TRBD1. The CDR3 consists of 16 residues. J lost 6 bases, V lost 6 bases, and 10 bases had no gene match. CDR1 and CDR2 from the germline V gene are MDHEN and SYDVKM.

The V and J genes are TRBV5-1 and TRBJ2-7, with D unresolved. Germline values: CDR1 SGHRS, CDR2 YFSETQ. The germline V and J ends were trimmed by 1 base and 7 bases, with 15 bases remaining between them. This CDR3 spans 14 amino acids. The chain's CDR3 is CASSLPGPVSEQYF. In nucleotides, the CDR3 is TGCGCCAGCAGCTTGCCGGGTCCCGTCTCAGAGCAGTACTTC. Variable domain in full (rest from reference TRBV5-1 and TRBJ2-7): KAGVTQTPRYLIKTRGQQVTLSCSPISGHRSVSWYQQTPGQGLQFLFEYFSETQRNKGNFPGRFSGRQFSNSRSEMNVSTLELGDSALYLCASSLPGPVSEQYFGPGTRLTVT.

The V and J genes are TRBV9 and TRBJ2-5; TRBD2 agrees at 8 bases. The CDR3 loop spans 16 amino acids. The junction had 13 bases not matched to a gene; V was cut back by 4 bases and J by 5 bases. Germline loops: CDR1 SGDLS, CDR2 YYNGEE. The DNA for the CDR3 is TGTGCCAGCAGCTTCGCTAACGGGGGGGCCGGGGAGACCCAGTACTTC. This sequence encodes CASSFANGGAGETQYF.

This chain uses TRBV7-9 with TRBJ1-3; 8 bases are a match to TRBD1. The length of the CDR3 is 17 residues. Germline V CDR1 and CDR2: SEHNR, FQNEAQ (reference sequence). V was clipped by 4 bases and J by 2 bases; unmatched bases: 10. DNA for the CDR3: TGTGCCAGCAGCTCTAATTTGGACAGGGACGCTGGAAACACCATATATTTT. Protein product: CASSSNLDRDAGNTIYF.

This clone appeared once. J is TRBJ2-7 and V is TRBV5-1; 9 bases map to TRBD1. CDR3 length: 13 residues. CDR1 SGHRS and CDR2 YFSETQ come from the germline V gene. With V trimmed by 6 bases and J by 6 bases, 7 bases remained unmatched. In DNA form, the CDR3 reads TGCGCCAGCACCCAACAGGGGGCCGGCGAGCAGTACTTC. Translated: CASTQQGAGEQYF.

The genes are TRBV9 and TRBJ1-6, with D unresolved. The CDR3 consists of 17 residues. In germline, CDR1 is SGDLS, CDR2 YYNGEE. Trimming removed 0 bases at V and 5 bases at J, with 15 bases between. Here the CDR3 reads CASSVASGDGDNSPLHF. The CDR3 coding sequence is TGTGCCAGCAGCGTAGCGTCCGGAGACGGAGATAATTCACCCCTCCACTTT.

The chain recombines TRBV5-1 with TRBJ2-2; 8 bases map to TRBD1. J was trimmed by 4 bases and V by 7 bases; bases with no gene match: 9. The CDR3 has 15 amino acids. Germline assignment: CDR1 SGHRS and CDR2 YFSETQ. For the CDR3, the DNA is TGCGCCAGCCAGGACAGGGTATATGGCACCGGGGAGCTGTTTTTT. This gives the protein CASQDRVYGTGELFF.

This chain links TRBV5-6 with TRBJ1-3, with 9 bases fitting TRBD1. The trim removed 1 base at V and 3 bases at J, leaving 5 bases unmatched. The CDR3 length is 16 residues. From germline, CDR1 is SGHDT and CDR2 YYEEEE. The CDR3 DNA follows: TGTGCCAGCAGCTTGCCCGGGACAGGGTTTGGAAACACCATATATTTT. Protein sequence: CASSLPGTGFGNTIYF.

The chain has TRBV24-1 and TRBJ1-5; D is uncertain. The germline V gene encodes CDR1 KGHDR and CDR2 SFDVKD. The CDR3 consists of 12 residues. Trimming took off 4 bases at V and 9 bases at J, with 9 bases between the two ends. CDR3 nucleotides: TGTGCCACCAGTGACGGTCTGAGGCCCCAGCATTTT. Encoded protein: CATSDGLRPQHF.

The chain's CDR3 is CASSLDGSSNYGYTF. CDR3 in DNA: TGTGCCAGCAGTCTAGACGGTTCCTCAAACTATGGCTACACCTTC. The rearrangement joins TRBV2 to TRBJ1-2, with D uncertain. CDR3 length: 15 residues. V lost 5 bases to trimming and J lost 2 bases, with 15 bases between them. In germline, CDR1 is SNHLY, CDR2 FYNNEI.

This chain links TRBV3-1 (or the pseudogene TRBV3-2) with TRBJ2-1, with 13 bases lining up with TRBD2. Per the germline V gene, CDR1 is LGHDT and CDR2 is YNNKEL (reference sequence). V lost 2 bases and J lost 6; bases outside the gene matches: 7. This CDR3 region has 17 residues. Here the CDR3 reads CASSQPTGTSGTNEQFF. CDR3 sequence (DNA): TGTGCCAGCAGCCAACCGACCGGGACTAGCGGGACCAATGAGCAGTTCTTC.

The rearrangement joins TRBV20-1 to TRBJ2-1, with 7 bases identical to TRBD2. With V trimmed by 3 bases and J by 5 bases, 7 bases remained unmatched. The germline CDR1 and CDR2 sequences are DFQATT and SNEGSKA (reference sequence). The CDR3 totals 14 residues. The CDR3 region is CSASWASGNNEQFF. CDR3 nucleotide sequence: TGCAGTGCTAGTTGGGCTAGCGGTAACAATGAGCAGTTCTTC.

The CDR3 is CASSIGGRGYTF. DNA of the CDR3: TGTGCCAGTAGTATTGGAGGACGGGGCTACACCTTC. The chain is built from TRBV19 and TRBJ1-2, with unresolved D. V lost 3 bases to trimming and J lost 8 bases, with 10 bases between them. CDR1 LNHDA and CDR2 SQIVND come from the germline V gene (reference sequence). The CDR3 extends over 12 amino acids.

The V call is TRBV27, the J call TRBJ1-2, with D perhaps matching TRBD1 (6 bases). This CDR3 contains 15 residues. The germline CDR1 and CDR2 sequences are MNHEY and SMNVEV (reference sequence). Trimming removed 2 bases from V and 5 bases from J, with 15 bases in between. CDR3 sequence: CASSLGGAGGYGYTF. In DNA form, the CDR3 reads TGTGCCAGCAGTTTAGGGGGGGCAGGAGGGTATGGCTACACCTTC.

This chain joins TRBV19 and TRBJ1-6, with D possibly being TRBD1 (5 bases). Trimming stripped 7 bases from V and 12 bases from J, with 10 bases between. CDR1 LNHDA and CDR2 SQIVND come from the germline V gene (reference sequence). The CDR3 has 11 residues. CDR3 amino acids: CASTSRGPLHF. The CDR3 DNA is TGTGCCAGTACCTCTAGGGGACCCCTCCACTTT.

The V gene is TRBV6-5, the J gene TRBJ1-5; D ambiguous. V was clipped by 2 bases and J by 3 bases, with 8 bases between them. Looked up from germline, CDR1 is MNHEY and CDR2 is SVGAGI. The CDR3 totals 14 residues. The CDR3 reads CASSYGQFNQPQHF. The DNA of the CDR3 is TGTGCCAGCAGTTACGGTCAGTTCAATCAGCCCCAGCATTTT.

The V gene is TRBV6-5, the J gene TRBJ2-7; 7 bases match TRBD2. This CDR3 spans 14 amino acids. The V gene's germline CDR1 is MNHEY and CDR2 SVGAGI. Trimming cost V 8 bases and J 0 bases; bases outside gene matches: 7. CDR3 region: CASGRDWSSYEQYF. CDR3 bases: TGTGCCAGCGGGAGGGACTGGAGCTCCTACGAGCAGTACTTC.

Points on this clone: Other DNA sequences in this specimen translate into the identical CDR3. The V and J genes are TRBV5-4 and TRBJ1-1, with D perhaps TRBD1 (5 bases). CDR1 and CDR2 (germline): SGHNT, YYREEE (reference sequence). The CDR3 totals 13 residues. V lost 1 base and J 1 base, leaving 5 bases between the germline ends. The CDR3 coding sequence is TGTGCCAGCAGCTTGACAGGGAACACTGAAGCTTTCTTT. Translation: CASSLTGNTEAFF.

This chain connects TRBV7-2 to TRBJ2-3; TRBD2 agrees at 8 bases. The germline V gene has CDR1 SGHTA and CDR2 FQGNSA. Unmatched junction bases numbered 12, after V lost 3 bases and J lost 4 bases. CDR3 size: 17 residues. In DNA, the CDR3 is TGTGCCAGCAGCTTTCGAGCCGGGACTAGGACCGCAGATACGCAGTATTTT. It is translated as CASSFRAGTRTADTQYF.

The rearrangement uses TRBV4-1 and TRBJ1-4; D is unclear. The CDR3 contains 17 residues. V lost 0 bases and J lost 6, with 17 bases in between. CDR1 and CDR2 (germline): MGHRA, YSYEKL. The CDR3 coding sequence is TGCGCCAGCAGCCAAGATAGGAACCGCCTAGTGGATGAAAAACTGTTTTTT. It codes for CASSQDRNRLVDEKLFF.

V gene TRBV19 combines with J gene TRBJ1-1; 8 bases fit TRBD1. V lost 5 bases, J lost 11 bases, and 7 bases stayed unmatched. Germline loops: CDR1 LNHDA, CDR2 SQIVND (reference sequence). This CDR3 has 12 amino acids. CDR3 bases: TGTGCCAGTAGTGTGCTCAGGGGGCGGGCTTTCTTT. Its translation: CASSVLRGRAFF.

This chain joins TRBV12-5 and TRBJ2-7; weak D call: TRBD1 (5 bases). There are 13 residues in the CDR3. V was trimmed by 6 bases and J by 3 bases, leaving 12 bases between them. The V gene's germline CDR1 is LGHNT and CDR2 FRNRAP. CDR3 protein: CASGIRENYEQYF. DNA for the CDR3: TGTGCTAGTGGAATCAGGGAAAACTACGAGCAGTACTTC.

The chain combines TRBV5-5 with TRBJ2-7, with a weak D call TRBD2 (6 bases). V was pared by 0 bases and J by 2 bases, with 9 bases between. The CDR3 contains 14 residues. CDR1 is SGHKS, CDR2 YYEKEE, per germline (reference sequence). The CDR3 reads CASSLGSGAYEQYF. CDR3 coding DNA: TGTGCCAGCAGCTTGGGGTCGGGGGCCTACGAGCAGTACTTC.

This clone has only one observation. This rearrangement joins TRBV13 to TRBJ1-5, with D unresolved. Germline CDR1 reads PRHDT; CDR2 reads FYEKMQ (reference sequence). V was trimmed by 3 bases and J by 4 bases, leaving 10 bases between them. The CDR3 is made up of 14 amino acids. This CDR3 is CASSFSGYNQPQHF. The CDR3 DNA is TGTGCCAGCAGCTTTTCGGGGTATAATCAGCCCCAGCATTTT.

The chain recombines TRBV5-1 with TRBJ2-3; 10 nucleotides line up with TRBD1. This CDR3 spans 19 amino acids. V shed 5 bases, J shed 0 bases, and the junction held 15 bases outside the gene matches. Germline CDR1 SGHRS, CDR2 YFSETQ. For the CDR3, the DNA is TGCGCCAGCAGATCTGTGACAGGGGGCCTTTTTCCTAGCACAGATACGCAGTATTTT. Protein product: CASRSVTGGLFPSTDTQYF.